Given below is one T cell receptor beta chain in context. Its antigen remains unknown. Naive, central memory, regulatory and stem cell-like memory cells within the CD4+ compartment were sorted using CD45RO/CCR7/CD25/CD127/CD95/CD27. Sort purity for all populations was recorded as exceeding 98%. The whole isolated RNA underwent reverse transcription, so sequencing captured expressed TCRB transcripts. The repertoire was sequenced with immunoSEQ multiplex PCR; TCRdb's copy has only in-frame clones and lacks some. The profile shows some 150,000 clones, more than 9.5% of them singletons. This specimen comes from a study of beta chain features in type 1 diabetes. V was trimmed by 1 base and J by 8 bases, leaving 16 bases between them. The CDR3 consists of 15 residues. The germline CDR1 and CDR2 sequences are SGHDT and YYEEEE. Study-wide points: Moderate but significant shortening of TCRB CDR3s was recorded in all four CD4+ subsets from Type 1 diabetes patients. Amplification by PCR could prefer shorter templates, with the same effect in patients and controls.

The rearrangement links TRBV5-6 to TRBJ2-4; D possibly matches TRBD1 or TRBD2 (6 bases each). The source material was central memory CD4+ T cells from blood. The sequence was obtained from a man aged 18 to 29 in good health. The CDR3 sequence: CASSLMGGAMDIQYF. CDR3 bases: TGTGCCAGCAGCTTGATGGGGGGCGCGATGGACATTCAGTACTTC.